Listed here is a single T cell receptor beta chain. The target of this receptor is not known. It has no much larger one-base neighbor in the sample; base qualities were not kept. Spanning cysteine to phenylalanine, the CDR3 consists of 17 amino acids. Here the CDR3 DNA is all that survives: 51 bases in frame from base 1. V lost 5 bases and J lost 3 bases; the stretch between them is 21 bases long. The germline V gene encodes CDR1 MDHEN and CDR2 SYDVKM. This sample stems from a study of T cell changes during pregnancy in multiple sclerosis (dated by TCRdb to between 2017 and 2020). Regarding the research as a whole: In women with multiple sclerosis, the researchers looked at how the T cell repertoire shifted as pregnancy progressed.

Libraries were prepared through the immunoSEQ multiplex PCR assay. Sourced from immuneACCESS, this table was stored by TCRdb with only in-frame sequences that have V and J called. A share of the clones is absent; for the studies checked, an unresolved V gene accounts for under half, and the remainder has no known explanation. The sample table contains 65,000 to 85,000 clones; only one count was recorded for roughly 90% of them. In total, the top ten clones hold 0.7% to 0.9% of the sample. This receptor was taken from a female donor in good health, enrolled as a control in a pregnancy study. The sequencing used peripheral blood, collected in the first trimester of pregnancy. Here the chain combines TRBV28 and TRBJ2-3; perhaps TRBD2 is the D gene, with 6 bases matching. The sequenced DNA is TGTGCCAGCAGTGGGCCCCATAGCGGTACGAATACAGATACGCAGTATTTT. This yields the protein CASSGPHSGTNTDTQYF.